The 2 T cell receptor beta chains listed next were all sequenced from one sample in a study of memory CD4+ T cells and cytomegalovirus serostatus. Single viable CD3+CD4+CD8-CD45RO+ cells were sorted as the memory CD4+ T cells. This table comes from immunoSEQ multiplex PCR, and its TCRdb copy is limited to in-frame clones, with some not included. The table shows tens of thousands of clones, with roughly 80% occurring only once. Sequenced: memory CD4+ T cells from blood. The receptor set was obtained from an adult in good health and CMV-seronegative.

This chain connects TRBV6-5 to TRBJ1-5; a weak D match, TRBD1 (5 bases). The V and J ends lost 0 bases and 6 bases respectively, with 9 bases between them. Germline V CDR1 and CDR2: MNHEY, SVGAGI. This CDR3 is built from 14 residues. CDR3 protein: CASSYSEGSQPQHF. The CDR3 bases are TGTGCCAGCAGTTACTCGGAGGGGAGTCAGCCCCAGCATTTT.

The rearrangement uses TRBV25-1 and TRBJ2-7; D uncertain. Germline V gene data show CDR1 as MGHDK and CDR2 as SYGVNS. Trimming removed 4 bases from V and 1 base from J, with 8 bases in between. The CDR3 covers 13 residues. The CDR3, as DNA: TGTGCCAGCAGTGGGCAACTATCCTACGAGCAGTACTTC. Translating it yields CASSGQLSYEQYF.